These 3 T cell receptor beta chains were sequenced from one sample in a study of cytomegalovirus exposure and HLA in healthy donors. Primers for the PCR totalled 60 Vbeta and 13 Jbeta. Sequenced by immunoSEQ multiplex PCR; TCRdb stores in-frame clones only, minus some. Among about 83,000 clones, over 60% were seen once, and the ten largest hold 4% to 5%. Sequences were obtained from PBMCs. The receptors here all came from a man aged 55 to 69 in good health and CMV-seronegative.

This clone was counted only a few times. This sequence joins TRBV6-4 and TRBJ2-3, with 11 bases identical to TRBD1. Germline V CDR1 and CDR2: MRHNA, SNTAGT. The length of the CDR3 is 14 residues. Unmatched junction bases numbered 0, after V lost 2 bases and J lost 5 bases. The CDR3 coding sequence is TGTGCCAGCAGTGACGGGACAGGGGGAGATACGCAGTATTTT. This codes for CASSDGTGGDTQYF.

This clone has only a few counts. The J gene is TRBJ1-3, the V gene TRBV19; no reliable D call. There are 14 residues in the CDR3. Germline CDR1 and CDR2: LNHDA and SQIVND (reference sequence). Deletions cut 5 bases from V and 4 bases from J, with 12 bases between. CDR3: CASSPRGIGNTIYF. The CDR3 region has the DNA TGTGCCAGTAGTCCCCGCGGTATCGGAAACACCATATATTTT.

The chain joins TRBV5-1 to TRBJ2-5; D call uncertain. The CDR3 has 14 amino acids. V lost 0 bases to trimming and J lost 5 bases, with 11 bases between them. Germline values: CDR1 SGHRS, CDR2 YFSETQ. The CDR3 nucleotides read TGCGCCAGCAGCTTGGATAGTCGAGCGGAGACCCAGTACTTC. This sequence encodes CASSLDSRAETQYF.